The T cell receptor (beta chain) described here comes from a study of CD8+ T cells in alopecia areata. Sorting separated CD4+ and CD8+ T cells out of PBMCs. Germline V gives CDR1 SGHTA, CDR2 FQGNSA. V dropped 4 bases and J dropped 9; count of bases not matched to a gene: 6. This CDR3 region has 13 residues. General study results and limits: Alphabeta T cells residing in normal skin are also sequenced in scalp samples.

RNA was isolated and reverse transcribed to cDNA, the sequencing template. This table comes from immunoSEQ multiplex PCR, and its TCRdb copy is limited to in-frame clones, with some not included. The table has more than 150,000 clones, about 63% seen once. This clone was found a few times. Its cognate antigen is unknown. This TCR derives from a human donor with alopecia areata. The sequencing here drew on CD4+ T cells sorted from blood, taken at week 0. This chain links TRBV7-2 with TRBJ2-5; 9 bases agree with TRBD2. DNA for the CDR3: TGTGCCAGCAGCTCCAGGCGGGGGGGCGCCCAGTACTTC. It specifies CASSSRRGGAQYF.